This TCR beta chain is drawn from a study of blood T cell repertoires in COVID-19. Background on the study: Donors in the United States, Italy and Spain gave samples during acute or convalescent COVID-19. The analysed material was cDNA or gDNA that came from T cells, B-cell-depleted T cells, or PBMCs.

In the source study's methods: Scientists estimated how many nucleated cells there were by amplifying reference gene primers. Clones were sequenced by immunoSEQ multiplex PCR, and TCRdb holds only the in-frame ones, with some missing. V, J and clone size reflect that table, while D and trimming were determined from the DNA. The sample holds about 200,000 clones, approximately 86% seen once. No more than 2 weeks before study entry, exposed participants had met a case of COVID-19. The V gene's germline CDR1 is MNHEY and CDR2 SVGAGI. Trimming took off 4 bases at V and 4 bases at J, with 7 bases between the two ends. CDR3 size: 12 residues.

Input material: PBMCs or T cells enriched from blood (not recorded which). The receptor's source is a woman aged 25 to 45 who had been exposed to COVID-19. The chain is built from TRBV6-5 and TRBJ1-1, with D hard to call. CDR3 DNA: TGTGCCAGCAGTTCTGGGCGCACTGAAGCTTTCTTT. Residues: CASSSGRTEAFF.